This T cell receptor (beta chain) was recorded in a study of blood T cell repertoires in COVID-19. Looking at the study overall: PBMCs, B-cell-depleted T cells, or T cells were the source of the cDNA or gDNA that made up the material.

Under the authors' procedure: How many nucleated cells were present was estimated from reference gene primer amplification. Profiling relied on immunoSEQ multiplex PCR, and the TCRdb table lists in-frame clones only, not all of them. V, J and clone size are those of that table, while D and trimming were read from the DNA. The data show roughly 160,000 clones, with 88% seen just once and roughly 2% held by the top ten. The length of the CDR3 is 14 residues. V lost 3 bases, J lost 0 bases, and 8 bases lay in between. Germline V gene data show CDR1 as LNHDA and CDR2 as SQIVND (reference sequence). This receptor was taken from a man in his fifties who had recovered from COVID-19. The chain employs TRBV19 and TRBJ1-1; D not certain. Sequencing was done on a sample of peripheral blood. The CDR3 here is CASSIPGLNTEAFF. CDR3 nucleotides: TGTGCCAGTAGTATTCCGGGATTGAACACTGAAGCTTTCTTT.